Shown below are 24 T cell receptor beta chains from a single sample sequenced in a study of blood T cell repertoires in COVID-19. Profiling relied on immunoSEQ multiplex PCR, and the TCRdb table lists in-frame clones only, not all of them. The sample holds roughly 250,000 clones; 75% to 90% are singletons and the top ten take more than 6%. Sequenced material: peripheral blood. These receptors all come from a man aged 55 to 69 who had recovered from COVID-19.

The rearrangement joins TRBV24-1 to TRBJ2-6; D unresolved. Between the trimmed V and J ends, which lost 9 bases and 4 bases, there was a span of 9 bases. Germline loops: CDR1 KGHDR, CDR2 SFDVKD. CDR3 length: 13 residues. The CDR3 spells CATLTSGANVLTF. In nucleotides, the CDR3 is TGTGCCACCTTAACATCCGGGGCCAACGTCCTGACTTTC.

The V call is TRBV27, the J call TRBJ1-4; no reliable D call. The V gene lost 5 bases and the J gene lost 0 bases, with 13 bases spanning the gap. Germline V gene sequence: CDR1 MNHEY, CDR2 SMNVEV (reference sequence). This CDR3 comprises 16 residues. CDR3 sequence reads: CASSPGPGTTNEKLFF. CDR3 coding DNA: TGTGCCAGCAGTCCAGGACCCGGGACAACTAATGAAAAACTGTTTTTT.

V is TRBV3-1 (or the pseudogene TRBV3-2) and J is TRBJ1-2; D is perhaps TRBD1 (5 bases). Germline-derived CDR1 and CDR2 are LGHDT and YNNKEL (reference sequence). V lost 3 bases and J lost 7, with 12 bases in between. The CDR3 runs 13 residues. CDR3 nucleotide sequence: TGTGCCAGCAGCCATCAGAAGGGGTTTGGCTACACCTTC. Residues: CASSHQKGFGYTF.

V gene TRBV28 combines with J gene TRBJ1-5; 9 bases fit TRBD1. In germline, CDR1 is MDHEN, CDR2 SYDVKM. CDR3 length equals 15 residues. The V segment lost 5 bases and the J segment 8 bases; nucleotides outside the gene matches: 10. The CDR3 bases are TGTGCCAGCAGTACCTCAGGACAGGGGAGAGAGCCCCAGCATTTT. This codes for CASSTSGQGREPQHF.

This clone was found a few times. The J gene is TRBJ1-2, the V gene TRBV7-9; possibly TRBD1 for D (6 bases). V lost 3 bases to trimming and J lost 8 bases, with 13 bases between them. CDR1 and CDR2 (germline): SEHNR, FQNEAQ (reference sequence). CDR3 length: 13 amino acids. CDR3 DNA sequence: TGTGCCAGCAGCTTTCGGACAGAAACGGGCTACACCTTC. It translates to CASSFRTETGYTF.

The V gene is TRBV3-1 (or the pseudogene TRBV3-2), the J gene TRBJ2-1, with TRBD2 matching 9 bases. Per the germline V gene, CDR1 is LGHDT and CDR2 is YNNKEL (reference sequence). The junction had 9 bases not matched to a gene; V was cut back by 3 bases and J by 9 bases. The CDR3 runs 15 residues. CDR3 region: CASSQISGGLSEQFF. In DNA form, the CDR3 reads TGTGCCAGCAGCCAGATAAGCGGGGGGCTAAGTGAGCAGTTCTTC.

The chain couples TRBV24-1 to TRBJ2-5, with D perhaps matching TRBD2 (6 bases). Looked up from germline, CDR1 is KGHDR and CDR2 is SFDVKD. Deletions cut 4 bases from V and 1 base from J, with 9 bases between. The CDR3 is 14 residues long. The CDR3 is CATSEGGGQETQYF. CDR3 bases: TGTGCCACCAGTGAGGGGGGTGGCCAAGAGACCCAGTACTTC.

V is TRBV25-1 and J is TRBJ2-5; tentative D call: TRBD2 (6 bases). The V gene lost 3 bases and the J gene lost 4 bases, with 6 bases spanning the gap. CDR1 MGHDK and CDR2 SYGVNS come from the germline V gene. CDR3 length equals 12 residues. The CDR3 DNA is TGTGCCAGCAGTGAGGGGGGAGAGACCCAGTACTTC. Protein sequence: CASSEGGETQYF.

In regard to this clone: This same CDR3 is encoded by further DNA sequences in the sample. The chain couples TRBV7-2 to TRBJ2-7; 7 nucleotides match TRBD1. Germline-derived CDR1 and CDR2 are SGHTA and FQGNSA. The CDR3 spans 13 residues. V lost 1 base to trimming and J lost 5 bases; unmatched junction nucleotides: 2. CDR3 sequence reads: CASSLDRGNEQYV. As DNA, the CDR3 is TGTGCCAGCAGCTTAGACAGGGGAAACGAGCAGTACGTC.

The chain combines TRBV2 with TRBJ1-4; D unresolved. Germline V gene lookup returns CDR1 SNHLY and CDR2 FYNNEI. The length of the CDR3 is 10 residues. The V and J ends lost 7 bases and 8 bases respectively, with 5 bases between them. CDR3 protein: CASIGEKLFF. CDR3 DNA: TGTGCCAGCATCGGGGAAAAACTGTTTTTT. Filled out from reference TRBV2 and TRBJ1-4, the complete variable domain reads EPEVTQTPSHQVTQMGQEVILRCVPISNHLYFYWYRQILGQKVEFLVSFYNNEISEKSEIFDDQFSVERPDGSNFTLKIRSTKLEDSAMYFCASIGEKLFFGSGTQLSVL.

The rearrangement links TRBV6-5 to TRBJ1-6; unclear D gene. Germline V CDR1 and CDR2: MNHEY, SVGAGI. V was pared by 6 bases and J by 0 bases, with 9 bases between. This CDR3 has 15 amino acids. The CDR3 reads CASRSSSSYNSPLHF. The CDR3 DNA is TGTGCCAGCAGGTCTTCGAGCTCCTATAATTCACCCCTCCACTTT.

This chain connects TRBV7-2 to TRBJ1-5, with TRBD1 identical over 8 bases. The CDR3 extends over 15 amino acids. Germline loops: CDR1 SGHTA, CDR2 FQGNSA. V shed 3 bases and J 7 bases; nucleotides not matched to a gene: 8. The CDR3 sequence: CASSFAADRGQPQHF. In DNA, the CDR3 is TGTGCCAGCAGCTTCGCTGCCGACAGGGGCCAGCCCCAGCATTTT.

Details on this clone: Different DNA sequences within this sample yield the same CDR3. This chain links TRBV12-3 or TRBV12-4 with TRBJ1-5; unclear D gene. Trimming took off 3 bases at V and 6 bases at J, with 6 bases between the two ends. CDR3 length equals 12 residues. The CDR3 is CASSLGSQPQHF. The CDR3 bases are TGTGCCAGCAGTTTGGGGAGTCAGCCCCAGCATTTT.

As for this clone: Germline and junction disagree at one end, which may indicate a read error. The gene calls are TRBV5-1 and TRBJ2-5, with TRBD2 identical over 8 bases. Germline V gene data show CDR1 as SGHRS and CDR2 as YFSETQ. This CDR3 contains 21 residues. This CDR3 is CARSWAAGGAGGASSRETQYF. The CDR3 DNA follows: TGCGCCCGCAGCTGGGCGGCCGGGGGCGCCGGGGGGGCCTCATCCCGGGAGACCCAGTACTTC.

This chain joins TRBV19 and TRBJ1-2, with a possible D match to TRBD1 (5 bases). The CDR3 has 12 amino acids. Germline values: CDR1 LNHDA, CDR2 SQIVND (reference sequence). V lost 10 bases, J lost 8 bases, and 17 bases lay in between. For the CDR3, the DNA is TGTGCCACCTACCCAGGGATCGGCGGCTACACCTTC. Its translation is CATYPGIGGYTF.

The chain combines TRBV24-1 with TRBJ2-3, with TRBD2 matching over 13 bases. Losses at the gene ends were 1 base for V and 4 bases for J; bases not matched to a gene: 1. Germline-derived CDR1 and CDR2 are KGHDR and SFDVKD. CDR3 size: 16 residues. CDR3 in DNA: TGTGCCACCAGTGATTTTGGACTAGCGGGGGCAGATACGCAGTATTTT. It is translated as CATSDFGLAGADTQYF.

This clone was detected once. V is TRBV25-1 and J is TRBJ2-6, with 7 nucleotides matching TRBD1. Trimming at V came to 5 bases and at J to 0 bases, leaving 7 bases not matched to a gene. Looked up from germline, CDR1 is MGHDK and CDR2 is SYGVNS. The CDR3 extends over 17 amino acids. Here the CDR3 DNA reads TGTGCCAGCAGTAGCCCGGGACAGAGCTCTGGGGCCAACGTCCTGACTTTC. Amino acid sequence: CASSSPGQSSGANVLTF.

The J gene is TRBJ2-3, the V gene TRBV27; 7 nucleotides align to TRBD2. The germline V gene has CDR1 MNHEY and CDR2 SMNVEV (reference sequence). The CDR3 has 15 amino acids. V was clipped by 5 bases and J by 2 bases; unmatched bases: 7. In DNA, the CDR3 is TGTGCCAGCAGTGAACGGGGACTATCCACAGATACGCAGTATTTT. Its protein product is CASSERGLSTDTQYF.

The chain links TRBV28 to TRBJ2-3; D possibly corresponds to TRBD2 (6 bases). Germline CDR1 MDHEN, CDR2 SYDVKM. V lost 3 bases to trimming and J lost 2 bases, with 12 bases between them. The CDR3 extends over 15 amino acids. Here the CDR3 reads CASSLAAGFTDTQYF. CDR3 DNA: TGTGCCAGCAGTTTGGCGGCGGGGTTCACAGATACGCAGTATTTT.

V is TRBV7-9 and J is TRBJ2-3, with D possibly matching TRBD1 (5 bases). The V gene lost 8 bases and the J gene lost 10 bases, with 19 bases spanning the gap. CDR1 and CDR2 (germline): SEHNR, FQNEAQ (reference sequence). The CDR3 totals 13 residues. The CDR3, as DNA: TGTGCCAGCCGACAAGGTGTTCTAGGGGCGCAGTATTTT. Its protein is CASRQGVLGAQYF.

The chain has TRBV18 and TRBJ2-7; D remains unclear. The CDR3 loop spans 13 amino acids. Between the trimmed V and J ends, which lost 6 bases and 2 bases, there was a span of 11 bases. Germline CDR1 reads KGHSH; CDR2 reads LQKENI. The CDR3 nucleotides are TGTGCCAGCTCCACCAGGTCAGCCTACGAGCAGTACTTC. This encodes CASSTRSAYEQYF.

The J gene is TRBJ1-1, the V gene TRBV28; 8 nucleotides agree with TRBD1. V gave up 4 bases and J gave up 5 bases; unmatched junction bases: 6. Germline-derived CDR1 and CDR2 are MDHEN and SYDVKM. The CDR3 runs to 14 residues. The DNA for the CDR3 is TGTGCCAGCAGTTCCACAGGGGGTCGGACTGAAGCTTTCTTT. Its translation is CASSSTGGRTEAFF.

The chain couples TRBV29-1 to TRBJ2-5, with D maybe TRBD2 (5 bases). The CDR3 totals 14 residues. The V and J ends lost 7 bases and 1 base respectively, with 16 bases between them. CDR1 is SQVTM, CDR2 ANQGSEA, per germline. CDR3 DNA sequence: TGCAGCGGGGAGCCCCAAGGGTCCCAAGAGACCCAGTACTTC. Protein sequence: CSGEPQGSQETQYF.

The rearrangement joins TRBV2 to TRBJ2-3, with 12 positions matching TRBD2. In germline, CDR1 is SNHLY, CDR2 FYNNEI. The V segment lost 2 bases and the J segment 5 bases; nucleotides outside the gene matches: 2. The CDR3 sequence is 15 residues long. The CDR3: CASSELAGGGDTQYF. The CDR3 DNA sequence: TGTGCCAGCAGTGAACTAGCGGGGGGGGGAGATACGCAGTATTTT.